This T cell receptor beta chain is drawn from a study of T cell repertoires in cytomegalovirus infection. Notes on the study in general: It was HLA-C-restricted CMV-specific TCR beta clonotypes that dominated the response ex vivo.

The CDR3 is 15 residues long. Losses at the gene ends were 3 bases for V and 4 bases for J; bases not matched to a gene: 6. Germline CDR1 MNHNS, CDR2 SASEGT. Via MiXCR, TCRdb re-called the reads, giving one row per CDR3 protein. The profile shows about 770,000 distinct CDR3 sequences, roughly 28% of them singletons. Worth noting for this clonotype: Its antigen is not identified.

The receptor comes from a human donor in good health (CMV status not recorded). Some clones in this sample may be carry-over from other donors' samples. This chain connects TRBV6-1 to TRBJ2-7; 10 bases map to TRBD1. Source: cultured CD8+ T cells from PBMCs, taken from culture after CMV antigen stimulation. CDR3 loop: CASSEWGQGNYEQYF. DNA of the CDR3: TGTGCCAGCAGTGAGTGGGGACAGGGGAATTACGAGCAGTACTTC.